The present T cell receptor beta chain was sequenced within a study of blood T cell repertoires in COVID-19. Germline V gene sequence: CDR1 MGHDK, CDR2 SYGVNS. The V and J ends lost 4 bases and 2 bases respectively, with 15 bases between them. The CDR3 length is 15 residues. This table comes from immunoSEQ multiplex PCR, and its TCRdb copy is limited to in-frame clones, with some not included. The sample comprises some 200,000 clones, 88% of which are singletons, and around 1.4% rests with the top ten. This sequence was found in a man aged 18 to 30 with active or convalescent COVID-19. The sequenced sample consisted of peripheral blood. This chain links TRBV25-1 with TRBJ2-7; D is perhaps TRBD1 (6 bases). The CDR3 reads CASSVPGVAPYEQYF. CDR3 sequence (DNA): TGTGCCAGCAGTGTCCCAGGGGTGGCCCCCTACGAGCAGTACTTC.